These 8 T cell receptor beta chains were sequenced from one sample in a study of Ad26.COV2.S vaccination and SARS-CoV-2 variants. Method: immunoSEQ multiplex PCR; TCRdb's copy keeps in-frame clones and lacks some. Seen here are more than 150,000 clones, roughly 87% observed once, and the top ten hold 5% to 6.5%. The source material was peripheral blood, sampled after recovery from COVID-19. The receptors here all came from a human donor who had recovered from COVID-19.

J is TRBJ2-5 and V is TRBV10-3; 14 positions agree with TRBD2. The V and J ends lost 6 bases and 9 bases, in that order; junction bases with no gene match: 9. CDR1 and CDR2 from the germline V gene are ENHRY and SYGVKD. This CDR3 spans 15 amino acids. The CDR3 loop reads CAISTGLAGVWAQYF. In nucleotides, the CDR3 is TGTGCCATCAGCACGGGACTAGCGGGAGTATGGGCCCAGTACTTC.

The V call is TRBV6-5, the J call TRBJ1-2; D is ambiguous. This CDR3 comprises 11 residues. V shed 8 bases and J shed 0 bases, with 4 bases lying between them. The germline CDR1 and CDR2 sequences are MNHEY and SVGAGI. CDR3 in amino acids: CASQANYGYTF. CDR3 in DNA: TGTGCCAGCCAAGCTAACTATGGCTACACCTTC.

A single count supports this clone. The chain employs TRBV7-9 and TRBJ1-3; D is undetermined. CDR3 size: 15 residues. Germline V gives CDR1 SEHNR, CDR2 FQNEAQ (reference sequence). Trimming removed 2 bases at V and 2 bases at J, with 10 bases between. The CDR3 bases are TGTGCCAGCAGCTTATTCCAGCAGGCTGGAAACACCATATATTTT. This encodes CASSLFQQAGNTIYF.

The CDR3 sequence: CASRGTGQGAYEQYF. DNA of the CDR3: TGTGCCAGCAGGGGCACTGGACAGGGGGCCTACGAGCAGTACTTC. The chain recombines TRBV28 with TRBJ2-7; 10 bases line up with TRBD1. From germline, CDR1 is MDHEN and CDR2 SYDVKM. The CDR3 contains 15 residues. V lost 6 bases to trimming and J lost 2 bases; unmatched junction nucleotides: 7.

In this sample, this clone turned up a few times. This sequence joins TRBV19 and TRBJ2-7; perhaps TRBD1 as D (5 bases). CDR1 is LNHDA and CDR2 is SQIVND in the germline V gene (reference sequence). The V end lost 2 bases, the J end lost 6 bases, and 8 bases lay between the germline ends. The CDR3 contains 12 residues. CDR3 nucleotides: TGTGCCAGTAGTATAAGGGGTGGCGAGCAGTACTTC. The encoded protein is CASSIRGGEQYF.

The chain joins TRBV12-3 or TRBV12-4 to TRBJ1-5, with D uncertain. The CDR3 covers 12 residues. Trimming removed 5 bases at V and 3 bases at J, with 5 bases between. CDR3 coding DNA: TGTGCCAGCAGTCCGATCAATCAGCCCCAGCATTTT. The encoded protein is CASSPINQPQHF.

J is TRBJ2-3 and V is TRBV19, with 8 nucleotides matching TRBD1. CDR3 length: 17 residues. The germline V gene encodes CDR1 LNHDA and CDR2 SQIVND (reference sequence). Trimming removed 7 bases from V and 0 bases from J; junction bases left unmatched: 12. DNA of the CDR3: TGTGCCAGTAAGACAGGGGACCTTATTTCTAGCACAGATACGCAGTATTTT. Translating gives CASKTGDLISSTDTQYF. The full variable domain, rest sourced from reference TRBV19 and TRBJ2-3, is DGGITQSPKYLFRKEGQNVTLSCEQNLNHDAMYWYRQDPGQGLRLIYYSQIVNDFQKGDIAEGYSVSREKKESFPLTVTSAQKNPTAFYLCASKTGDLISSTDTQYFGPGTRLTVL.

This clone was observed a handful of times. The rearrangement links TRBV27 to TRBJ2-1, with 13 bases fitting TRBD2. V lost 5 bases and J lost 13; bases outside the gene matches: 14. The CDR3 loop spans 16 amino acids. CDR1 is MNHEY and CDR2 is SMNVEV in the germline V gene (reference sequence). CDR3 coding DNA: TGTGCCAGCAGTCCCGGACTAGCGGGGGCCCCTCTTTTTCAGTTCTTC. Translating gives CASSPGLAGAPLFQFF.